These T cell receptor beta chains were read from a single sample in a study of T cell repertoires in cytomegalovirus infection. Antigen specificity for these receptors is unknown. MiXCR, run by TCRdb on the reads, gives a single entry per CDR3 protein. The sample contains roughly 990,000 distinct CDR3 sequences, about a third of which appear only once. Sequencing was performed on cultured CD8+ T cells from PBMCs, taken from culture after CMV antigen stimulation. These receptors came from a human donor in good health (CMV status not recorded). Some clones in this sample may be carry-over from other donors' samples. The CDR3 runs from the conserved cysteine through the conserved F or W. The D gene is left open where the match is weak. The size field is filled for only some rows; it gives once, few, many or a size class.

v_gene: TRBV27
d_gene: .
abundance: .
j_gene: TRBJ2-7
CDR3nt: TGTGCCAGCAGTTTATGGGCCAAGACGGACAGTATGGGAGGGCAGTACTTC
CDR3aa: CASSLWAKTDSMGGQYF

v_gene: TRBV6-1
d_gene: .
abundance: .
j_gene: TRBJ1-4
CDR3nt: TGTGCCAGCAGTCTCACCGGTGAAAAACTGTTTTTT
CDR3aa: CASSLTGEKLFF

v_gene: TRBV4-1
d_gene: .
abundance: few
j_gene: TRBJ1-5
CDR3nt: TGCGCCAGCAGCCAAGATCGCACAGCAATCAATCAGCCCCAGCATTTT
CDR3aa: CASSQDRTAINQPQHF

v_gene: TRBV7-9
d_gene: .
abundance: .
j_gene: TRBJ1-2
CDR3nt: TGTGCCAGCACCGCTGACCGACCTCCTATCGGTGGCTACACCTTC
CDR3aa: CASTADRPPIGGYTF

v_gene: TRBV28
d_gene: TRBD1
abundance: .
j_gene: TRBJ1-1
CDR3nt: TGTGCCAGCAGTTCTCCCCTCTTGGACAGGGACACTGAAGCTTTCTTT
CDR3aa: CASSSPLLDRDTEAFF

v_gene: TRBV19
d_gene: .
abundance: .
j_gene: TRBJ1-5
CDR3nt: TGTGCCAGTAGTATAAACTGGGGGCGGTCACAGCATTTT
CDR3aa: CASSINWGRSQHF

v_gene: TRBV6-1
d_gene: TRBD1
abundance: .
j_gene: TRBJ1-2
CDR3nt: TGTGCCAGCAGTGAGGACAGGACCGGGCACCTATATGGCTACACCTTC
CDR3aa: CASSEDRTGHLYGYTF

v_gene: TRBV12-3/TRBV12-4
d_gene: .
abundance: few
j_gene: TRBJ2-7
CDR3nt: TGTGCCAGCAGTTCGGAGCTAGTTGTTTCCTACGAGCAGTACTTC
CDR3aa: CASSSELVVSYEQYF

v_gene: TRBV7-2
d_gene: .
abundance: many
j_gene: TRBJ2-1
CDR3nt: TGTGCCAGCAGCACCACCCCGGGAAGCAATGAGCAGTTCTTC
CDR3aa: CASSTTPGSNEQFF

v_gene: TRBV28
d_gene: TRBD1
abundance: few
j_gene: TRBJ1-2
CDR3nt: TGTGCCAGCAGTTTAATTCGGGACAGAGTAACCCCGCCTAACTATGGCTACACCTTC
CDR3aa: CASSLIRDRVTPPNYGYTF

v_gene: TRBV6-1
d_gene: .
abundance: .
j_gene: TRBJ1-4
CDR3nt: TGTGCCAACAGTGTCCGGACAGTTAATGAAAAACTGTTTTTT
CDR3aa: CANSVRTVNEKLFF

v_gene: TRBV15
d_gene: TRBD2
abundance: .
j_gene: TRBJ2-2
CDR3nt: TGTGCCACCAGCTTAAGGCGGGGGATCGGCGGGGAGCTGTTTTTT
CDR3aa: CATSLRRGIGGELFF

v_gene: TRBV7-9
d_gene: .
abundance: few
j_gene: TRBJ1-5
CDR3nt: TGTGCCAGCTCGCCGGCAGGGGTTTACAGCAATCAGCCCCAGCATTTT
CDR3aa: CASSPAGVYSNQPQHF

v_gene: TRBV6-2/TRBV6-3
d_gene: .
abundance: .
j_gene: TRBJ2-3
CDR3nt: TGTGCCAGCAGTCGCGCAGGAGGGCCACTCACAGATACGCAGTATTTT
CDR3aa: CASSRAGGPLTDTQYF

v_gene: TRBV5-4
d_gene: TRBD1
abundance: few
j_gene: TRBJ1-1
CDR3nt: TGTGCCAGCAGCAACAAGGGACAGGGAATCATGAACACTGAAGCTTTCTTT
CDR3aa: CASSNKGQGIMNTEAFF

v_gene: TRBV11-2
d_gene: .
abundance: few
j_gene: TRBJ2-1
CDR3nt: TGTGCCAGCAGCTTAATTCAGGGAAGTGAGCAGTTCTTC
CDR3aa: CASSLIQGSEQFF

v_gene: TRBV6-6
d_gene: .
abundance: once
j_gene: TRBJ1-5
CDR3nt: TGTGCCAGCAGTTACGAAGATGTCAGTTATCAGCCCCAGCATTTT
CDR3aa: CASSYEDVSYQPQHF